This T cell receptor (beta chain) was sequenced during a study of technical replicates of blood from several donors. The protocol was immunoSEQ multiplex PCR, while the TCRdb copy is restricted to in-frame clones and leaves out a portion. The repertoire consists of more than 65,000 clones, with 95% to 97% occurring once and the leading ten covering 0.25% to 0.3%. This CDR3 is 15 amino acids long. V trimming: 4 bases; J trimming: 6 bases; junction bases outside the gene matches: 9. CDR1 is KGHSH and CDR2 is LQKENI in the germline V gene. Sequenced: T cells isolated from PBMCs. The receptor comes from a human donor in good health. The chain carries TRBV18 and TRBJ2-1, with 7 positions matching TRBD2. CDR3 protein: CASSRGLADFNEQFF. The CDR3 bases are TGTGCCAGCTCACGAGGGCTAGCGGATTTCAATGAGCAGTTCTTC. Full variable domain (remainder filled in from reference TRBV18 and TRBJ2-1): NAGVMQNPRHLVRRRGQEARLRCSPMKGHSHVYWYRQLPEEGLKFMVYLQKENIIDESGMPKERFSAEFPKEGPSILRIQQVVRGDSAAYFCASSRGLADFNEQFFGPGTRLTVL.